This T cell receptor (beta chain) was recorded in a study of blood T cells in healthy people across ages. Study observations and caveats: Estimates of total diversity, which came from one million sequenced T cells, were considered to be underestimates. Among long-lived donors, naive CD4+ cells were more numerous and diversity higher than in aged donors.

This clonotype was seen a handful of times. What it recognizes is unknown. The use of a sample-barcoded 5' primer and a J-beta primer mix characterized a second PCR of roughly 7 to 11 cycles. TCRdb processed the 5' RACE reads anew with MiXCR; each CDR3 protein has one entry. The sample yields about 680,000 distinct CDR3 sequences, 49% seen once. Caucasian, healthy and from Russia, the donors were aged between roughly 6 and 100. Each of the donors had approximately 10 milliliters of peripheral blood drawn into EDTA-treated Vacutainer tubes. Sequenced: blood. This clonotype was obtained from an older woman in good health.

Here the CDR3 reads CASSNWGRGNTEAFF. The CDR3, as DNA: TGTGCCAGCAGCAACTGGGGGAGGGGGAACACTGAAGCTTTCTTT. The V and J genes are TRBV27 and TRBJ1-1, with TRBD1 as a possible D gene (5 bases). The V gene lost 6 bases and the J gene lost 1 base, with 15 bases spanning the gap. This CDR3 contains 15 residues. Germline values: CDR1 MNHEY, CDR2 SMNVEV (reference sequence).